This T cell receptor beta chain was profiled in a study of cytomegalovirus exposure and HLA in healthy donors. Concerning this clone: Its antigen is currently unknown.

The PCR contained 60 Vbeta and 13 Jbeta primers. This table comes from immunoSEQ multiplex PCR, and its TCRdb copy is limited to in-frame clones, with some not included. The sample contains 120,000 or so clones, approximately 10% of which appear only once. Germline trimming cut 5 bases from V and 6 bases from J; bases unmatched to any gene: 15. In germline, CDR1 is SGHNT, CDR2 YENEEA. The CDR3 is made up of 18 amino acids. General study findings and limits: The study recorded 150 to 200 TCR beta chains that were cytomegalovirus-associated. TCR beta sequences reportedly predicted most subjects' HLA-A and HLA-B alleles accurately. In a later analysis, most CMV-associated TCR beta chains appeared HLA-restricted.

The rearrangement links TRBV11-3 to TRBJ2-3, with 12 bases matching TRBD2. Sample: PBMCs. The TCR was taken from a woman aged 18-35 years in good health and CMV-seropositive. This CDR3 reads CASSKRTSGTTPSDTQYF. CDR3 DNA sequence: TGTGCCAGCAGCAAACGGACTAGCGGGACCACACCATCGGATACGCAGTATTTT.